This T cell receptor (beta chain) was identified in a study of OX40 agonist ivuxolimab in advanced cancers. Study in general: Ivuxolimab, an agonistic anti-OX40 (CD134) antibody, was given to patients. Patient treatment consisted of intravenous ivuxolimab administration every 2 weeks at 0.01 to 10 mg/kg. Three patients showed partial responses: one hepatocellular carcinoma and two cutaneous melanoma cases.

Germline trimming cut 4 bases from V and 2 bases from J; bases unmatched to any gene: 13. The germline V gene encodes CDR1 SGDLS and CDR2 YYNGEE. CDR3 length: 17 amino acids. To note about this clone: The target antigen is unknown.

Study-level findings and limits: The 0.1-3.0 mg/kg partial responders had among the lowest clonal expansion.

The method was immunoSEQ multiplex PCR; TCRdb's version includes in-frame clones alone and lacks a portion of them. The profile shows around 60,000 clones, around 84% of them singletons. The source is an adult with an advanced solid tumor such as melanoma, head and neck, liver or kidney cancer. The sequenced sample was CD4+ or CD8+ T cells sorted from blood, obtained in a trial of the OX40 agonist ivuxolimab. This chain joins TRBV9 and TRBJ2-3; 7 nucleotides align to TRBD2. CDR3 in amino acids: CASSPSGAGEITDTQYF. The DNA of the CDR3 is TGTGCCAGCAGCCCTTCTGGTGCGGGGGAGATCACAGATACGCAGTATTTT.